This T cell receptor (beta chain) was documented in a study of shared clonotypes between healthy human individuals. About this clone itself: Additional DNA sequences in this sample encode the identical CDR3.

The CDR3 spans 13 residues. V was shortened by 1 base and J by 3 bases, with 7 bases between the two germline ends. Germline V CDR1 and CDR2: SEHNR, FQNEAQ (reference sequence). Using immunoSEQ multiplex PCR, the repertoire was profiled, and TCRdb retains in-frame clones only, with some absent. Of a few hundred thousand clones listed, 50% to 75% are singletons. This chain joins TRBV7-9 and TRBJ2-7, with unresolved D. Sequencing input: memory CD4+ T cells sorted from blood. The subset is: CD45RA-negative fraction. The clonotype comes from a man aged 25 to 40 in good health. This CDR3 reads CASSLGDGYEQYF. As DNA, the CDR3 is TGTGCCAGCAGCTTAGGTGATGGCTACGAGCAGTACTTC.